This entry lists 29 T cell receptor beta chains sequenced from one sample in a study of vaccination effects on CD4 cells after COVID-19. The antigens for these receptors are not known. Using viral peptide pools, the ViraFEST assay grew out antigen-specific CD4+ T cells prior to sequencing. Cultured cells yielded isolated CD4+ T cells after around 10 days. Participants each got two BNT162b2 or mRNA-1273 vaccine doses. The protocol was immunoSEQ multiplex PCR, while the TCRdb copy is restricted to in-frame clones and leaves out a portion. This table holds 70,000 to 95,000 clones, roughly 80% found once. The sequences come from CD4+ T cells from PBMCs cultured with HCoV-OC43 spike peptides, collected after COVID-19 vaccination. Subset indicated: HCoV-OC43 spike overlapping peptide pool stimulation. The receptors originated from a human donor who received a COVID-19 vaccine.

This clone has only a few counts. This chain joins TRBV2 and TRBJ1-1; possibly TRBD1 for D (5 bases). The CDR3 is 12 amino acids. V dropped 3 bases and J dropped 5 bases, with 7 bases sitting between them. Germline V gives CDR1 SNHLY, CDR2 FYNNEI. The CDR3 DNA reads TGTGCCAGCAGTGACAGGGAAACTGAAGCTTTCTTT. It translates to CASSDRETEAFF.

The chain couples TRBV5-1 to TRBJ2-3, with TRBD2 matching 11 bases. The CDR3 is made up of 15 amino acids. CDR1 SGHRS and CDR2 YFSETQ come from the germline V gene. With 4 bases clipped from V and 6 bases from J, the junction kept 7 bases outside the gene matches. The chain's CDR3 is CASSLTSGAGDTQYF. In DNA, the CDR3 is TGCGCCAGCAGCCTGACTAGCGGGGCTGGTGATACGCAGTATTTT.

This chain links TRBV2 with TRBJ1-1; no definite D call. The V end lost 5 bases, the J end lost 8 bases, and 15 bases lay between the germline ends. This CDR3 comprises 13 residues. In germline, CDR1 is SNHLY, CDR2 FYNNEI. CDR3 DNA: TGTGCCAGCAGTCCCGATAGCCTTATAGAAGCTTTCTTT. Protein product: CASSPDSLIEAFF.

The CDR3 region has the DNA TGTGCCAGCAGCTTGGTATCCGGGTTCGCCGGGGAGCTGTTTTTT. This sequence encodes CASSLVSGFAGELFF. The chain has TRBV5-6 and TRBJ2-2, with D unresolved. The CDR3 extends over 15 amino acids. Germline V gives CDR1 SGHDT, CDR2 YYEEEE. Trimming shortened V by 0 bases and J by 6 bases, and 12 bases separated the two germline ends.

In its sample, this clone was seen a few times. The chain joins TRBV6-5 to TRBJ1-2; weak D call: TRBD1 (6 bases). The length of the CDR3 is 13 residues. V lost 6 bases to trimming and J lost 0 bases, with 8 bases between them. Looked up from germline, CDR1 is MNHEY and CDR2 is SVGAGI. CDR3 region: CASRRQANYGYTF. As DNA, the CDR3 is TGTGCCAGCAGACGACAGGCTAACTATGGCTACACCTTC.

V usage is TRBV19 and J usage is TRBJ1-1; TRBD1 matches at 7 bases. This CDR3 is built from 15 residues. Germline CDR1 reads LNHDA; CDR2 reads SQIVND (reference sequence). The V gene end was trimmed by 5 bases and the J gene end by 5 bases; junction bases not matched to a gene: 11. The CDR3 reads CASSVTGAGGTEAFF. The CDR3 nucleotides read TGTGCCAGTAGTGTCACAGGGGCCGGAGGAACTGAAGCTTTCTTT.

The chain couples TRBV18 to TRBJ2-3; TRBD1 aligns across 7 bases. The germline gives CDR1 KGHSH, CDR2 LQKENI. After removal of 3 bases from V and 7 bases from J, the junction contained 4 bases not matched to a gene. There are 13 residues in the CDR3. The CDR3 region has the DNA TGTGCCAGCTCACCCGACAGGGTCTATACGCAGTATTTT. Its translation: CASSPDRVYTQYF.

The chain recombines TRBV18 with TRBJ2-5; TRBD1 agrees at 11 bases. The germline CDR1 and CDR2 sequences are KGHSH and LQKENI. Trimming took 4 bases from V and 3 from J; bases not matched to a gene: 1. The CDR3 loop spans 14 amino acids. CDR3 coding DNA: TGTGCCAGCTCACGGGACAGGGGGGAAGAGACCCAGTACTTC. Its protein is CASSRDRGEETQYF. Full variable domain (outside the CDR3, taken from reference TRBV18 and TRBJ2-5): NAGVMQNPRHLVRRRGQEARLRCSPMKGHSHVYWYRQLPEEGLKFMVYLQKENIIDESGMPKERFSAEFPKEGPSILRIQQVVRGDSAAYFCASSRDRGEETQYFGPGTRLLVL.

The chain joins TRBV19 to TRBJ2-5; D remains unclear. V lost 6 bases, J lost 7 bases, and 15 bases lay in between. The length of the CDR3 is 13 residues. Germline CDR1 is LNHDA and CDR2 is SQIVND (reference sequence). CDR3 protein: CASSATLLGTQYF. CDR3 in DNA: TGTGCCAGTAGCGCGACTTTATTAGGGACCCAGTACTTC.

The V call is TRBV5-8, the J call TRBJ1-1, with no clear D. Germline values: CDR1 SGHTS, CDR2 YDEGEE. The length of the CDR3 is 15 residues. Trimming removed 7 bases from V and 1 base from J, with 17 bases in between. The CDR3 is CASPAFSQSNTEAFF. The CDR3 nucleotides are TGTGCCAGCCCAGCTTTCTCTCAGTCGAACACTGAAGCTTTCTTT.

This clone is a singleton in its sample. The J gene is TRBJ2-1, the V gene TRBV19; D ambiguous. CDR3 size: 12 residues. Per germline, CDR1 LNHDA and CDR2 SQIVND (reference sequence). Trimming removed 6 bases at V and 9 bases at J, with 12 bases between. The CDR3 reads CASSDRLGEQFF. For the CDR3, the DNA is TGTGCCAGTAGCGACCGGTTGGGTGAGCAGTTCTTC. Using reference TRBV19 and TRBJ2-1 for the parts outside the CDR3, the full variable domain is DGGITQSPKYLFRKEGQNVTLSCEQNLNHDAMYWYRQDPGQGLRLIYYSQIVNDFQKGDIAEGYSVSREKKESFPLTVTSAQKNPTAFYLCASSDRLGEQFFGPGTRLTVL.

The V call is TRBV29-1, the J call TRBJ1-2, with TRBD1 matching over 11 bases. The CDR3 contains 13 residues. The germline V gene encodes CDR1 SQVTM and CDR2 ANQGSEA. Losses at the gene ends were 6 bases for V and 8 bases for J; bases not matched to a gene: 8. The CDR3 sequence is CSVGQGALYGYTF. DNA of the CDR3: TGCAGCGTAGGACAGGGGGCTTTATACGGCTACACCTTC. The variable domain in full, completed from reference TRBV29-1 and TRBJ1-2, reads SAVISQKPSRDICQRGTSLTIQCQVDSQVTMMFWYRQQPGQSLTLIATANQGSEATYESGFVIDKFPISRPNLTFSTLTVSNMSPEDSSIYLCSVGQGALYGYTFGSGTRLTVV.

The chain couples TRBV10-2 to TRBJ1-1, with D uncertain. CDR1 WSHSY and CDR2 SAAADI come from the germline V gene. Between the trimmed V and J ends, which lost 6 bases and 4 bases, there was a span of 18 bases. The CDR3 covers 15 residues. This CDR3 reads CASSDIGRRGTEAFF. The CDR3, as DNA: TGCGCCAGCAGCGATATCGGACGGAGAGGCACTGAAGCTTTCTTT.

This rearrangement joins TRBV11-2 to TRBJ2-7, with 9 bases that match TRBD2. The CDR3 consists of 15 residues. CDR1 and CDR2 (germline): SGHAT, FQNNGV. Trimming took 1 base from V and 4 from J; bases not matched to a gene: 5. The DNA for the CDR3 is TGTGCCAGCAGCTTAGGTAGCGGGGGTGTGTACGAGCAGTACGTC. Its translation: CASSLGSGGVYEQYV.

The CDR3 sequence: CASSLGSSGTEAFF. The CDR3, as DNA: TGCGCCAGCAGCCTCGGATCCTCAGGGACTGAAGCTTTCTTT. This chain uses TRBV5-1 with TRBJ1-1, with D tentatively TRBD1 (5 bases). Germline V CDR1 and CDR2: SGHRS, YFSETQ. The CDR3 has 14 residues. The V gene lost 4 bases and the J gene lost 5 bases, with 15 bases spanning the gap.

The chain is built from TRBV24-1 and TRBJ2-5; tentatively, D is TRBD1 (6 bases). The V gene's germline CDR1 is KGHDR and CDR2 SFDVKD. The CDR3 has 14 amino acids. Trimming removed 4 bases at V and 2 bases at J, with 10 bases between. CDR3 nucleotides: TGTGCCACCAGTGAGGCAGGGGCTCAAGAGACCCAGTACTTC. Encoded protein: CATSEAGAQETQYF.

V and J are TRBV30 and TRBJ2-3; no clear D gene. Germline values: CDR1 GTSNPN, CDR2 SVGIG (reference sequence). The CDR3 length is 15 residues. Trimming removed 0 bases at V and 1 base at J, with 11 bases between. In DNA form, the CDR3 reads TGTGCCTGGAGTGTTTCCACGGTCCGCACAGATACGCAGTATTTT. Translated, it gives CAWSVSTVRTDTQYF.

The chain joins TRBV24-1 to TRBJ2-3; D gene uncertain. Germline V CDR1 and CDR2: KGHDR, SFDVKD. V was pared by 3 bases and J by 14 bases, with 11 bases between. The CDR3 has 11 residues. The CDR3 nucleotides read TGTGCCACCAGTGATACTCGCGTGTGGTATTTT. Translated: CATSDTRVWYF.

The table lists this clone with a few counts. The V gene is TRBV5-1, the J gene TRBJ1-2, with TRBD1 matching 7 bases. Germline V CDR1 and CDR2: SGHRS, YFSETQ. V lost 4 bases and J lost 8; bases outside the gene matches: 8. This CDR3 has 13 residues. CDR3 nucleotides: TGCGCCAGCAGCCCTTCCGGACAGGACGGCTACACCTTC. This translates into CASSPSGQDGYTF.

The chain links TRBV3-1 (or the pseudogene TRBV3-2) to TRBJ2-5; TRBD2 matches at 8 bases. With V trimmed by 2 bases and J by 1 base, 0 bases remained unmatched. Germline V gene lookup returns CDR1 LGHDT and CDR2 YNNKEL (reference sequence). CDR3 size: 14 residues. The CDR3 loop reads CASSQRGGQETQYF. DNA for the CDR3: TGTGCCAGCAGCCAACGGGGGGGCCAAGAGACCCAGTACTTC.

This clone appeared once. The chain is built from TRBV29-1 and TRBJ2-5, with D perhaps assigned TRBD1 or TRBD2 (6 bases each). The CDR3 has 13 amino acids. The V gene lost 6 bases and the J gene lost 4 bases, with 15 bases spanning the gap. In germline, CDR1 is SQVTM, CDR2 ANQGSEA. The CDR3 reads CSVRDIGGETQYF. CDR3 DNA: TGCAGCGTAAGGGACATCGGGGGAGAGACCCAGTACTTC.

The chain links TRBV24-1 to TRBJ1-6, with TRBD1 as a possible D gene (5 bases). The V and J ends lost 4 bases and 7 bases respectively, with 10 bases between them. The germline V gene encodes CDR1 KGHDR and CDR2 SFDVKD. There are 14 residues in the CDR3. The CDR3 region is CATSETASNSPLHF. The CDR3 DNA is TGTGCCACCAGTGAGACAGCTAGCAATTCACCCCTCCACTTT.

The CDR3 spells CASSSRDGDYGYTF. CDR3 DNA sequence: TGCGCCAGCAGCTCCCGGGACGGAGACTATGGCTACACCTTC. The chain employs TRBV5-1 and TRBJ1-2; a weak D match, TRBD1 (5 bases). From germline, CDR1 is SGHRS and CDR2 YFSETQ. This CDR3 comprises 14 residues. V lost 3 bases and J lost 3, with 12 bases in between.

The chain is built from TRBV2 and TRBJ1-3, with 10 bases identical to TRBD1. The V gene end was trimmed by 6 bases and the J gene end by 3 bases; junction bases not matched to a gene: 5. Germline assignment: CDR1 SNHLY and CDR2 FYNNEI. The CDR3 is 15 residues long. CDR3 loop: CASSRQGAGGNTIYF. For the CDR3, the DNA is TGTGCCAGCAGCCGACAGGGGGCAGGTGGAAACACCATATATTTT.

V gene TRBV7-9 combines with J gene TRBJ2-3, with D possibly TRBD2 on 6 matching bases. The CDR3 is 14 amino acids. Trimming pared 6 bases from V and 4 bases from J, leaving 14 bases between. Per the germline V gene, CDR1 is SEHNR and CDR2 is FQNEAQ (reference sequence). CDR3 nucleotide sequence: TGTGCCAGCAGGGGGAGCGGGTTCCCAGATACGCAGTATTTT. Translated, it gives CASRGSGFPDTQYF.

V usage is TRBV18 and J usage is TRBJ2-1; D call uncertain. The CDR3 spans 14 residues. The germline V and J ends were trimmed by 4 bases and 6 bases, with 13 bases remaining between them. Germline CDR1 is KGHSH and CDR2 is LQKENI. Here the CDR3 reads CASSRDTGPNEQFF. CDR3 nucleotide sequence: TGTGCCAGCTCACGTGACACCGGACCCAATGAGCAGTTCTTC.

Regarding this clone: Other DNA sequences from this sample encode an identical CDR3 as well. V is TRBV6-2 or TRBV6-3 and J is TRBJ2-7; possibly TRBD2 for D (5 bases). Germline CDR1 is MNHEY and CDR2 is SVGEGT. V was shortened by 0 bases and J by 3 bases, with 9 bases between the two germline ends. CDR3 size: 14 residues. CDR3 DNA: TGTGCCAGCAGTTACTCTCTACGGGACTACGAGCAGTACGTC. Protein: CASSYSLRDYEQYV.

The chain links TRBV6-5 to TRBJ2-6, with D perhaps assigned TRBD1 or TRBD2 (5 bases each). Trimming took 2 bases from V and 0 from J, leaving 8 bases between them. The V gene's germline CDR1 is MNHEY and CDR2 SVGAGI. CDR3 length equals 16 residues. CDR3 in amino acids: CASSYKGSSGANVLTF. The CDR3 DNA reads as TGTGCCAGCAGTTACAAGGGGAGCTCTGGGGCCAACGTCCTGACTTTC.

The CDR3 reads CATSDPTRPEDTQYF. CDR3 DNA: TGTGCCACCAGTGACCCGACAAGACCCGAAGATACGCAGTATTTT. The V gene is TRBV24-1, the J gene TRBJ2-3, with unresolved D. The CDR3 is 15 residues long. The V gene's germline CDR1 is KGHDR and CDR2 SFDVKD. V shed 4 bases and J shed 5 bases, with 15 bases lying between them.